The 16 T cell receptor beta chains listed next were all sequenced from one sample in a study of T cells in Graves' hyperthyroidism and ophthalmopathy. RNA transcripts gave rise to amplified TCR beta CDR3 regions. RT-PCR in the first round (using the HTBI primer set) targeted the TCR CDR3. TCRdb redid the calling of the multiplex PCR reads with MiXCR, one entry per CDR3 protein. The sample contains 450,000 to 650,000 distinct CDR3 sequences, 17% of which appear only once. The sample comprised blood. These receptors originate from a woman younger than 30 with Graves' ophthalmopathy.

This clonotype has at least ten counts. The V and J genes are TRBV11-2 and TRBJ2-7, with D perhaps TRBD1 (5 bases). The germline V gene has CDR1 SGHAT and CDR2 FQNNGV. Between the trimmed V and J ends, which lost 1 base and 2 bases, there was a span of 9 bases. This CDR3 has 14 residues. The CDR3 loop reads CASSLVQGAYEQYF. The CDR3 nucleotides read TGTGCCAGCAGCTTAGTTCAGGGCGCCTACGAGCAGTACTTC.

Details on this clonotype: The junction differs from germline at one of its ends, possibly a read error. The CDR3 DNA sequence: TGTGCCAGCAGGGAAGGGGGTACTAATGAAAAACTGTTTTTT. Amino acids: CASREGGTNEKLFF. The chain carries TRBV6-1 and TRBJ1-4; maybe TRBD1 (6 bases). Germline CDR1 is MNHNS and CDR2 is SASEGT. This CDR3 region has 14 residues.

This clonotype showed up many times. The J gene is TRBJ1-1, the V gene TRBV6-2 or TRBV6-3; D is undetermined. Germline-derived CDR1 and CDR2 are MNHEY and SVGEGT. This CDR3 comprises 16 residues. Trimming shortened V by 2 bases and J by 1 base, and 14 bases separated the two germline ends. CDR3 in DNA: TGTGCCAGCAGTTACCCCCACCTTGGACGGAACACTGAAGCTTTCTTT. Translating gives CASSYPHLGRNTEAFF.

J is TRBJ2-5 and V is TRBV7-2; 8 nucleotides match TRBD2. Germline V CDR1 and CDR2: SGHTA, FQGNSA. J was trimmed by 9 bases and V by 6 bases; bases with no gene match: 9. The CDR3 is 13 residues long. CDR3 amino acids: CASSWGLVKPQYF. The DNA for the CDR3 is TGTGCCAGCAGTTGGGGACTAGTAAAGCCCCAGTACTTC.

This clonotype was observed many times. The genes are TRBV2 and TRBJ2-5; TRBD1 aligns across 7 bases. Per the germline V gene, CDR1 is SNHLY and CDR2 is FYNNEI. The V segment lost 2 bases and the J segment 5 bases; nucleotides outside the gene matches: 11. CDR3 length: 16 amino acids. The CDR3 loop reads CASSESWSDREETQYF. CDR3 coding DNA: TGTGCCAGCAGTGAATCTTGGAGTGACAGGGAGGAGACCCAGTACTTC.

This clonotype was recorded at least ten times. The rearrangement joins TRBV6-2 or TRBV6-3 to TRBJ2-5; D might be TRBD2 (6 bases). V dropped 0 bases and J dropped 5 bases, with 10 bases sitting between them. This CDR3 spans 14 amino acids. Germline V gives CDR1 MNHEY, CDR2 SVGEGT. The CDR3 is CASSYSIGGETQYF. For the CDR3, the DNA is TGTGCCAGCAGTTACTCGATCGGGGGTGAGACCCAGTACTTC.

The CDR3 reads CASSDPFLGQGNYEQYF. For the CDR3, the DNA is TGTGCCAGCAGTGACCCTTTTCTGGGACAGGGTAACTACGAGCAGTACTTC. The genes are TRBV7-3 and TRBJ2-7, with TRBD1 matching 9 bases. The CDR3 extends over 17 amino acids. Germline CDR1 reads SGHTA; CDR2 reads FQGTGA. V was pared by 6 bases and J by 3 bases, with 15 bases of the junction left unmatched.

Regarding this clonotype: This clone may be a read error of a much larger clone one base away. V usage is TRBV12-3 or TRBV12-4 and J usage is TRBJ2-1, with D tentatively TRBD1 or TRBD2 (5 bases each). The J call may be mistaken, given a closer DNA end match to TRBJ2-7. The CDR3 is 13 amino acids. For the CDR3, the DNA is TGTGCCAGCAGCCAGGGACGGTACAATGAGCAGTACTTC. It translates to CASSQGRYNEQYF.

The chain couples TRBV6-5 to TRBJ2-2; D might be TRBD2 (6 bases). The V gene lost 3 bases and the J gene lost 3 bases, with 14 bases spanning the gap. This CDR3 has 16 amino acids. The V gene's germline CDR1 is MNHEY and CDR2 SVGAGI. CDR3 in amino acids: CASSYKDYGDTGELFF. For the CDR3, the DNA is TGTGCCAGCAGTTATAAGGACTATGGCGACACCGGGGAGCTGTTTTTT.

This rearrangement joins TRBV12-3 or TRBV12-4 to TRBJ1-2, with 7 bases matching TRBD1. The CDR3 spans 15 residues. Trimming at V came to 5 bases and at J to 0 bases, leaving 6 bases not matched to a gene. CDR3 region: CASSPGGASNYGYTF. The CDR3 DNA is TGTGCCAGCAGTCCAGGGGGGGCCTCTAACTATGGCTACACCTTC.

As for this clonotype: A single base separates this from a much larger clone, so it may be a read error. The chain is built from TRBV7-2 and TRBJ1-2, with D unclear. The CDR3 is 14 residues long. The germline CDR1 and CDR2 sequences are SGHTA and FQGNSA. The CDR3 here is CASSLSRDHYGHTF. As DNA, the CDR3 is TGTGCCAGCAGCTTAAGTAGGGATCACTATGGCCACACCTTC.

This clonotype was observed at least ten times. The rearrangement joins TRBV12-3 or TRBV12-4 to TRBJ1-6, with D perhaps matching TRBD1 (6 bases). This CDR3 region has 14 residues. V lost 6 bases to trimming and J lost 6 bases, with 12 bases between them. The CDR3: CASSPGTSNSPLHF. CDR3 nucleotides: TGTGCCAGCAGCCCCGGGACATCTAATTCACCCCTCCACTTT.

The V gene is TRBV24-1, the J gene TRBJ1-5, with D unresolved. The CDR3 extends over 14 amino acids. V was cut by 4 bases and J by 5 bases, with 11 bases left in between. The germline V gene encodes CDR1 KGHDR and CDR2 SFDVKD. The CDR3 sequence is CATSDLTADQPQHF. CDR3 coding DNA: TGTGCCACCAGTGACCTCACCGCGGATCAGCCCCAGCATTTT.

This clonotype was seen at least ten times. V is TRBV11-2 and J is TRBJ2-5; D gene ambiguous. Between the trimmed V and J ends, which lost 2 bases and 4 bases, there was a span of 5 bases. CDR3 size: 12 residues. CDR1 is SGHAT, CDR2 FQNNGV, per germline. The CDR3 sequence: CASSLTGETQYF. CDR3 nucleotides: TGTGCCAGCAGCTTAACTGGAGAGACCCAGTACTTC.

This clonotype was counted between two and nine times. The DNA for the CDR3 is TGTGCCAGCAGCCAAACAGACGCAGGCTACACCTTC. Its translation: CASSQTDAGYTF. V and J are TRBV3-1 and TRBJ1-2; D unresolved. CDR3 size: 12 residues. Looked up from germline, CDR1 is LGHDT and CDR2 is YNNKEL (reference sequence). V lost 2 bases to trimming and J lost 8 bases, with 9 bases between them. The whole variable domain, remainder taken from reference TRBV3-1 and TRBJ1-2, is DTAVSQTPKYLVTQMGNDKSIKCEQNLGHDTMYWYKQDSKKFLKIMFSYNNKELIINETVPNRFSPKSPDKAHLNLHINSLELGDSAVYFCASSQTDAGYTFGSGTRLTVV.

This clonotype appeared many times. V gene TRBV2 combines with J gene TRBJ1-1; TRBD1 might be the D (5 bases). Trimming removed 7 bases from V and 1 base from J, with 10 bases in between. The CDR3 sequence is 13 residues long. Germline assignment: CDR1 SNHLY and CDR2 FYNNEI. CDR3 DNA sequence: TGTGCCAGCACCACTACAGGGAACACTGAAGCTTTCTTT. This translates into CASTTTGNTEAFF.